Shown below are 2 T cell receptor beta chains from a single sample sequenced in a study of blood T cell repertoires in COVID-19. Sequenced by immunoSEQ multiplex PCR; TCRdb stores in-frame clones only, minus some. This sample has about 240,000 clones, with roughly 90% found just once. Sequencing used PBMCs or T cells enriched from blood (not recorded which). These receptors were taken from a woman between 25 and 40 years old who had recovered from COVID-19.

The V gene is TRBV19, the J gene TRBJ2-3, with D hard to call. The CDR3 length is 13 residues. V was shortened by 7 bases and J by 3 bases, with 11 bases between the two germline ends. CDR1 and CDR2 from the germline V gene are LNHDA and SQIVND (reference sequence). DNA of the CDR3: TGTGCCAGTAATCAAGAACGGACAGATACGCAGTATTTT. It encodes CASNQERTDTQYF.

V is TRBV19 and J is TRBJ2-7; 14 bases line up with TRBD2. V dropped 3 bases and J dropped 3; count of bases not matched to a gene: 1. CDR3 length: 15 amino acids. Germline values: CDR1 LNHDA, CDR2 SQIVND (reference sequence). The chain's CDR3 is CASSIGTSGSYEQYF. The CDR3 bases are TGTGCCAGTAGTATCGGGACTAGCGGGAGCTACGAGCAGTACTTC.